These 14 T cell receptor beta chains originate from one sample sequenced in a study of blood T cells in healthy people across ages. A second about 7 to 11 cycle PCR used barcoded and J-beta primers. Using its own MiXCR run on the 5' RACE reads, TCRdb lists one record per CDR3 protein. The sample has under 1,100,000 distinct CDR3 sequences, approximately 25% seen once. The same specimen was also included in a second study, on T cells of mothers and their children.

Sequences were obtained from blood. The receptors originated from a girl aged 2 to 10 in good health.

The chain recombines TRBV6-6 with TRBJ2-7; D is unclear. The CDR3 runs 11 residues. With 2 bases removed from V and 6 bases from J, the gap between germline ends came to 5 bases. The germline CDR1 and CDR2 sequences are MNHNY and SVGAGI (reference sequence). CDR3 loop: CASSYEFEQYF. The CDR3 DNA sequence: TGTGCCAGCAGTTACGAATTCGAGCAGTACTTC.

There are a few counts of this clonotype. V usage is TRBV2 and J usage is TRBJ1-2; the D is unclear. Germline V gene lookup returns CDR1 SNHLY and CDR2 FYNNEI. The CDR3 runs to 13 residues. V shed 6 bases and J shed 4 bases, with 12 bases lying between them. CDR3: CASRSGSSYGYTF. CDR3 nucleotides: TGTGCCAGCAGATCGGGAAGTAGCTATGGCTACACCTTC.

The CDR3 DNA is TGCGCCAGCAGCTTGGCTACGGGGGACTACGAGCAGTACTTC. Amino acids: CASSLATGDYEQYF. This chain joins TRBV5-1 and TRBJ2-7, with D possibly being TRBD2 (6 bases). V was pared by 0 bases and J by 3 bases, with 10 bases between. The CDR3 contains 14 residues. Looked up from germline, CDR1 is SGHRS and CDR2 is YFSETQ.

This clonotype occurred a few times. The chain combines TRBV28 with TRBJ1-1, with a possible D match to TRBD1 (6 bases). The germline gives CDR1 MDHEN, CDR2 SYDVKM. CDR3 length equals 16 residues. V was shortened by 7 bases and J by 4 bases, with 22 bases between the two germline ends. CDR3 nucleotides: TGTGCCAGCACCATACTTGGACGGAAAGGGGGCACTGAAGCTTTCTTT. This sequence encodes CASTILGRKGGTEAFF.

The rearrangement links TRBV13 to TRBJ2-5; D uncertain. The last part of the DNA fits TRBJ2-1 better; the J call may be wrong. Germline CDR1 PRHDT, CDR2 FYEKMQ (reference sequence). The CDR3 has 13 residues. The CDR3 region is CASSPQASDEQFF. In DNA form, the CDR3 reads TGTGCCAGCAGCCCTCAAGCCTCCGATGAGCAGTTCTTC.

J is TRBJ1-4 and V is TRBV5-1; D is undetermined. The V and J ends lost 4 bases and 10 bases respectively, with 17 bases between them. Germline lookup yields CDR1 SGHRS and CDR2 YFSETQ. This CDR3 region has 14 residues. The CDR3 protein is CASSPWGPPGKLFF. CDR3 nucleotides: TGCGCCAGCAGCCCGTGGGGTCCCCCGGGAAAACTGTTTTTT.

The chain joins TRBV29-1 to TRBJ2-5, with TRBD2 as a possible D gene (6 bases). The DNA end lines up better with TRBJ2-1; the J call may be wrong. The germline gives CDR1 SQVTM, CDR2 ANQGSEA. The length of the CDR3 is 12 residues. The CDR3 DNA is TGCAGCGTCCCGGGACTGACGTATGAGCAGTTCTTC. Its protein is CSVPGLTYEQFF.

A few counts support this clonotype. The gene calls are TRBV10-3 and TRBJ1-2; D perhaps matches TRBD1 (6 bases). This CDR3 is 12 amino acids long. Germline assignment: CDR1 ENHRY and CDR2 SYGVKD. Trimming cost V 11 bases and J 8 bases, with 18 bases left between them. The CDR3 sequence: CAAEGGNGGYTF. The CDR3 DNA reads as TGTGCCGCCGAGGGGGGGAACGGGGGCTACACCTTC.

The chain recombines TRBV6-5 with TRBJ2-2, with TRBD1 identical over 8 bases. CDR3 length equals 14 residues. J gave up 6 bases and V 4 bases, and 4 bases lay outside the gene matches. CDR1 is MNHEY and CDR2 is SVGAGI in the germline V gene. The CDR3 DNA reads TGTGCCAGCAGTTTAACACAGGGGGCCGGGGAGCTGTTTTTT. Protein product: CASSLTQGAGELFF.

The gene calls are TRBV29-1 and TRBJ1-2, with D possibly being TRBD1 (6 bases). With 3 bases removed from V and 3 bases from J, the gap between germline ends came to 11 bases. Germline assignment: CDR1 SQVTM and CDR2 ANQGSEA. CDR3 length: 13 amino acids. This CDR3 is CSVDTGTYYGYTF. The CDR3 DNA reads TGCAGCGTTGACACAGGGACCTACTATGGCTACACCTTC. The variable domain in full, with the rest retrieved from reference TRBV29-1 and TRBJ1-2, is SAVISQKPSRDICQRGTSLTIQCQVDSQVTMMFWYRQQPGQSLTLIATANQGSEATYESGFVIDKFPISRPNLTFSTLTVSNMSPEDSSIYLCSVDTGTYYGYTFGSGTRLTVV.

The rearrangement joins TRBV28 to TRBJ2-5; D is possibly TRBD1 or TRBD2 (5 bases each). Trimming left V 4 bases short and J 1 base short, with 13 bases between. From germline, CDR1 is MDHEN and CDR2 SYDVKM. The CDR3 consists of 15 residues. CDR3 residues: CASSYRDGLQETQYF. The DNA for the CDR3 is TGTGCCAGCAGTTACCGGGACGGCCTCCAAGAGACCCAGTACTTC.

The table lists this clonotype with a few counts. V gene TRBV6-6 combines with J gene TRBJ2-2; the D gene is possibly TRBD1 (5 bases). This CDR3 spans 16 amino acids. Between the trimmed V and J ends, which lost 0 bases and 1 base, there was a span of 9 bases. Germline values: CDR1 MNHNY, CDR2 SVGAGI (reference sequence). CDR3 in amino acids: CASSYSAGRNTGELFF. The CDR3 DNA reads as TGTGCCAGCAGTTACTCCGCAGGGCGGAACACCGGGGAGCTGTTTTTT.

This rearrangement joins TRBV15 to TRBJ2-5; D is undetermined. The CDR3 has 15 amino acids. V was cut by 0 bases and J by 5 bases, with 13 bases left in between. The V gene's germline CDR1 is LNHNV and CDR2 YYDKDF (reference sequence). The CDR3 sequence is CATSRDPAYWETQYF. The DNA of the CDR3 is TGTGCCACCAGCAGAGATCCAGCATACTGGGAGACCCAGTACTTC.

The DNA for the CDR3 is TGTGCCAGCAGTCTGCAGACTAGCGGTAATGAGCAGTTCTTC. Its protein is CASSLQTSGNEQFF. The J gene is TRBJ2-1, the V gene TRBV27; 9 nucleotides agree with TRBD2. The V gene's germline CDR1 is MNHEY and CDR2 SMNVEV (reference sequence). Trimming cost V 5 bases and J 7 bases; bases outside gene matches: 6. The CDR3 spans 14 residues.